This TCR beta chain is drawn from a study of CD8 T cells in ankylosing spondylitis (TCRdb year 2017). Regarding the complete study: To find TCR variants linked to disease, the study profiled T cell receptor beta repertoires in ankylosing spondylitis patients and healthy donors. In total, the full study cohort was made up of about 99 healthy donors and 25 to 30 ankylosing spondylitis patients. Peripheral blood was sampled, and synovial fluid was additionally collected from ankylosing spondylitis patients. Results and caveats for the whole study, not just this receptor: The disease-linked clones showed a CD8+ phenotype and occurred at relatively low frequencies in peripheral blood. Some of the motif variants had been reported before in the synovial fluid and blood of reactive arthritis patients, a finding that suggests common disease-initiation mechanisms. Blood from ankylosing spondylitis patients appeared to be characterized by a TCR beta motif composed of roughly 8 highly homologous amino acid variants. The disease-linked clones were reported to be significantly enriched in matched synovial fluid samples from ankylosing spondylitis patients.

The reads were generated on an Illumina HiSeq 2500. Quantitative 5'-RACE with molecular barcodes was the method used to prepare the TCR beta libraries. In the original analysis: A new computational method based on a probabilistic model of VDJ rearrangement was used to identify disease-linked TCR variants. The public reads were reprocessed in TCRdb via fastp at Q25 and MiXCR, keeping in-frame beta chains. Rows matching on CDR3 protein sequence are summarized as one entry with the most common DNA and genes. These V and J calls are TCRdb output, not the study's own analysis. Here the sample has more than 300,000 distinct CDR3 sequences; around a tenth occur a single time. About a tenth of the sample is taken by the ten largest. From the cysteine through the phenylalanine, the CDR3 covers 16 amino acids. Only the CDR3 DNA stays, 48 bases, in frame from base 1. The germline V gene gives CDR1 as SGHAT and CDR2 as FQNNGV. At the junction V is shortened by 1 base and J by 4 bases, with 14 bases in between.

This clonotype turned up a few times. Its antigen target is currently unknown. Per-base qualities were not stored, and no clone one base away is much larger. This TCR was sampled from a female donor with ankylosing spondylitis or in good health (not recorded which). The sample consisted of blood, either unsorted or a sorted T cell fraction (not recorded which). This receptor chain uses TRBV11-2 and TRBJ2-1; the D gene could be either TRBD1 or TRBD2, each agreeing at 5 bases. DNA sequence: TGTGCCAGCAGCTTAGGTACAGGCGGAGGATACAATGAGCAGTTCTTC. This codes for CASSLGTGGGYNEQFF.